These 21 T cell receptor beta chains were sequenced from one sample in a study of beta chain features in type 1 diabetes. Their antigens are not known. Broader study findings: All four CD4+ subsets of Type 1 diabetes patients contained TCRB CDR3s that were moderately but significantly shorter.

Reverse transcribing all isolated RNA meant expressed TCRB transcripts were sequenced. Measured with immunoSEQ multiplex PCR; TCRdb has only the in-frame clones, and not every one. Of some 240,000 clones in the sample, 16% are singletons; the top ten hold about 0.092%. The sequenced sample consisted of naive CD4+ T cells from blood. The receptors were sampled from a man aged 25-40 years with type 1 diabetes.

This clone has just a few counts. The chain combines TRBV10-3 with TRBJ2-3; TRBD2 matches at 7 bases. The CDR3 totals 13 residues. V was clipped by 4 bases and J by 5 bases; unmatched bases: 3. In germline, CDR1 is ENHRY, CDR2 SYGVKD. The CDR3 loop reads CAISVPSGDTQYF. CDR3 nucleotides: TGTGCCATCAGTGTCCCTAGCGGAGATACGCAGTATTTT.

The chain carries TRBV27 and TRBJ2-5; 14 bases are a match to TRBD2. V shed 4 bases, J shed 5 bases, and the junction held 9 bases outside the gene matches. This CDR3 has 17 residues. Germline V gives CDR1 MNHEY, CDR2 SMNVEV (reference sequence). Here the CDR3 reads CASSSSTSGRAFETQYF. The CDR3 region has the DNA TGTGCCAGCAGTTCCTCGACTAGCGGGAGGGCCTTCGAGACCCAGTACTTC.

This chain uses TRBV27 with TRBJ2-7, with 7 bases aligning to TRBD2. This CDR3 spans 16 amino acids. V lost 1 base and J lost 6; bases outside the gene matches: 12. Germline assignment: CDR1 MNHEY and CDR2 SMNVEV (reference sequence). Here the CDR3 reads CASSLLGLADRLEQYF. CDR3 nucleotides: TGTGCCAGCAGTTTATTGGGCCTAGCGGACCGGCTCGAGCAGTACTTC.

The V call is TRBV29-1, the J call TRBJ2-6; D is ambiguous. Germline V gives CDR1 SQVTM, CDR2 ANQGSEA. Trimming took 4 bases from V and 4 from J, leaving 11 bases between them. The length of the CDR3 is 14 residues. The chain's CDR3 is CSVGIQDGANVLTF. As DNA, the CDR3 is TGCAGCGTTGGAATTCAGGACGGGGCCAACGTCCTGACTTTC. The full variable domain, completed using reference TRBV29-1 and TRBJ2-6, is SAVISQKPSRDICQRGTSLTIQCQVDSQVTMMFWYRQQPGQSLTLIATANQGSEATYESGFVIDKFPISRPNLTFSTLTVSNMSPEDSSIYLCSVGIQDGANVLTFGAGSRLTVL.

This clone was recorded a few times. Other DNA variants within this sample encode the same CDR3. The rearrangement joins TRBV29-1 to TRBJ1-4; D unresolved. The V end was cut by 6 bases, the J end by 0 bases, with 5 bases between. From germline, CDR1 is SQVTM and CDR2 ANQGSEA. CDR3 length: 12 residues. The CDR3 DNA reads TGCAGCGTCGGTGCAACTAATGAAAAACTGTTTTTT. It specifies CSVGATNEKLFF.

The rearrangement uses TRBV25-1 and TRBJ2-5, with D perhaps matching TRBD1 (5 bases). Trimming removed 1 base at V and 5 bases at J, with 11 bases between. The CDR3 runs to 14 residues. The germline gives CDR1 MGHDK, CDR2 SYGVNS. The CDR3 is CASSEFWGPETQYF. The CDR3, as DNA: TGTGCCAGCAGTGAATTTTGGGGCCCGGAGACCCAGTACTTC.

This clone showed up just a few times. The CDR3 here is CASSVGPLVNEQYF. In DNA, the CDR3 is TGTGCCAGCAGTGTCGGGCCCCTGGTCAACGAGCAGTACTTC. The chain employs TRBV2 and TRBJ2-7; no firm D call. This CDR3 has 14 residues. Germline V gene lookup returns CDR1 SNHLY and CDR2 FYNNEI. V shed 4 bases and J shed 5 bases, with 15 bases lying between them.

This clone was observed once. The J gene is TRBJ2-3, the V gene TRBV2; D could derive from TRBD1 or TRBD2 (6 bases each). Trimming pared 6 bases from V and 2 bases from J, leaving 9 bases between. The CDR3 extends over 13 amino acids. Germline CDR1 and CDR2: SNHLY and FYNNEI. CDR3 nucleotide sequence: TGTGCCAGCAGGCGGGACAACACAGATACGCAGTATTTT. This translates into CASRRDNTDTQYF.

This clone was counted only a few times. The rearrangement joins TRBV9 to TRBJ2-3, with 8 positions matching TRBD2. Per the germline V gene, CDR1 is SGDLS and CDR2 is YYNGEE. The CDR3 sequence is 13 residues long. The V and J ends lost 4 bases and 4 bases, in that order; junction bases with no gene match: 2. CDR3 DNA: TGTGCCAGCAGCAAGCGGGAGTCAGATACGCAGTATTTT. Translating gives CASSKRESDTQYF.

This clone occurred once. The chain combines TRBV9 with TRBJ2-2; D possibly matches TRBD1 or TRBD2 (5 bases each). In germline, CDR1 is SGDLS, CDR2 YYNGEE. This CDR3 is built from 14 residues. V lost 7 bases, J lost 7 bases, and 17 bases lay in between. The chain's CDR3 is CASGRLPTDGELFF. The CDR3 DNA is TGTGCCAGCGGGAGACTTCCGACAGACGGGGAGCTGTTTTTT.

The CDR3 loop reads CASSHAGQGPYEQYF. CDR3 nucleotides: TGCGCCAGCAGCCACGCGGGACAGGGACCCTACGAGCAGTACTTC. The chain joins TRBV4-1 to TRBJ2-7; TRBD1 agrees at 9 bases. V trimming: 3 bases; J trimming: 2 bases; junction bases outside the gene matches: 5. CDR1 is MGHRA and CDR2 is YSYEKL in the germline V gene. This CDR3 is 15 amino acids long.

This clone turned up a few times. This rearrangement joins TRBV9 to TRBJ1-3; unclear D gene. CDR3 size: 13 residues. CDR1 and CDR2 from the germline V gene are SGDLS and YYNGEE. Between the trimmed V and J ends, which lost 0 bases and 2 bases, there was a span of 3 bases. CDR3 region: CASSVATGNTIYF. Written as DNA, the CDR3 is TGTGCCAGCAGCGTAGCGACTGGAAACACCATATATTTT.

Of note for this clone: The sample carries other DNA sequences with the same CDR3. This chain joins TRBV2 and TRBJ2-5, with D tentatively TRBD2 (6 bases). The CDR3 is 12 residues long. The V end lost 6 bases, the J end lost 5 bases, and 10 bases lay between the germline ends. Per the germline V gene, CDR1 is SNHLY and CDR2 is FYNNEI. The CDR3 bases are TGTGCCAGCAGAAGGGAGGTGGAGACCCAGTACTTC. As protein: CASRREVETQYF.

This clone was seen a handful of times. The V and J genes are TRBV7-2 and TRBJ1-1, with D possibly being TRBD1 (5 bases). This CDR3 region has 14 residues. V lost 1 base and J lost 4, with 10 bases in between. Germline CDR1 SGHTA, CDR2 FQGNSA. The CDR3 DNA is TGTGCCAGCAGCTTAGTTGGGGACGTCACTGAAGCTTTCTTT. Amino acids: CASSLVGDVTEAFF.

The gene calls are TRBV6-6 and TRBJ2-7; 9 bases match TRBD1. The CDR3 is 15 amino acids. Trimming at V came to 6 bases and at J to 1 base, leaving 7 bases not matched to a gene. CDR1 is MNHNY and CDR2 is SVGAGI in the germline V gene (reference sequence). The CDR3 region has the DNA TGTGCCAGCAGCCCCGGACAGGGGTCATCCTACGAGCAGTACTTC. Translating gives CASSPGQGSSYEQYF.

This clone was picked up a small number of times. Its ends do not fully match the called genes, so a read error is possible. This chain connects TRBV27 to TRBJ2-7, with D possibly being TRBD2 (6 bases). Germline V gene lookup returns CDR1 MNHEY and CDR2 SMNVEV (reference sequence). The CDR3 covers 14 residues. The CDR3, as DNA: TGTGCCAGCAGTTTCGGAGGGGCATCCTATGAGCAGTACTTC. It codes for CASSFGGASYEQYF.

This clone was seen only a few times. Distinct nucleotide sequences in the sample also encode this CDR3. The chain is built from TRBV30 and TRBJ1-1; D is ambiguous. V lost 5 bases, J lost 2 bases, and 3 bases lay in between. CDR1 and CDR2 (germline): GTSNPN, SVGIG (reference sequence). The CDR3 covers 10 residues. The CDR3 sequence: CAWGNTEAFF. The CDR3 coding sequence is TGTGCCTGGGGAAACACTGAAGCTTTCTTT.

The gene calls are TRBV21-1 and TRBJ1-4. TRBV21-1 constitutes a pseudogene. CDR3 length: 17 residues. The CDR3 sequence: CASSPLVRRATNEKLFF. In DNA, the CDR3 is TGTGCCAGCAGCCCCTTGGTTAGACGGGCAACTAATGAAAAACTGTTTTTT.

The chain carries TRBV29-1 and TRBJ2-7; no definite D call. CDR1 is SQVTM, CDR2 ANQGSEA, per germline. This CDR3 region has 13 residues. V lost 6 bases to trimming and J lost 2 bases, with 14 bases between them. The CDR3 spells CSVRLSLTYEQYF. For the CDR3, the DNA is TGCAGCGTCCGTCTAAGCCTTACCTACGAGCAGTACTTC.

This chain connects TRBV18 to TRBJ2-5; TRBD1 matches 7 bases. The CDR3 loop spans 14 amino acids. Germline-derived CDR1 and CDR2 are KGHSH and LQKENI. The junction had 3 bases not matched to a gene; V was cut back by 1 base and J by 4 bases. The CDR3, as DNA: TGTGCCAGCTCACCACAGGGGGCAAGAGAGACCCAGTACTTC. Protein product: CASSPQGARETQYF.

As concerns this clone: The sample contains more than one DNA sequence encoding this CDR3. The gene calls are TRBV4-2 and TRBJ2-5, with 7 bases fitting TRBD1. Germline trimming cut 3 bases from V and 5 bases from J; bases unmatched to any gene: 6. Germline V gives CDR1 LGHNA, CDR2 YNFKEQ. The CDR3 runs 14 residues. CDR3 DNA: TGTGCCAGCAGCCAGACAGGGTCTGGGGAGACCCAGTACTTC. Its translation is CASSQTGSGETQYF.